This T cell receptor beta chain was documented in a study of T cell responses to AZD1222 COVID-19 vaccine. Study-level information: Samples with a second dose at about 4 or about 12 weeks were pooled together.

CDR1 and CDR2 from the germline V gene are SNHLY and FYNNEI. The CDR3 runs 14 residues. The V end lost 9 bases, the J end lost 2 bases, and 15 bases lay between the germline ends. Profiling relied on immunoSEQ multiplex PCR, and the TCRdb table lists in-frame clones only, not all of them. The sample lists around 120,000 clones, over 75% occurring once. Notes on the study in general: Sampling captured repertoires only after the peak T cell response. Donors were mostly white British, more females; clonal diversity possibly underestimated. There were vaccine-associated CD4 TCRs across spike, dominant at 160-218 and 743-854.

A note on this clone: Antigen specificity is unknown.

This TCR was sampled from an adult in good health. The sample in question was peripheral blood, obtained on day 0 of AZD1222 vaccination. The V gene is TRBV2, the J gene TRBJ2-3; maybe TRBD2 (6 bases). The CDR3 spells CARKAGLNTDTQYF. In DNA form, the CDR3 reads TGTGCCAGGAAAGCGGGTCTCAACACAGATACGCAGTATTTT.